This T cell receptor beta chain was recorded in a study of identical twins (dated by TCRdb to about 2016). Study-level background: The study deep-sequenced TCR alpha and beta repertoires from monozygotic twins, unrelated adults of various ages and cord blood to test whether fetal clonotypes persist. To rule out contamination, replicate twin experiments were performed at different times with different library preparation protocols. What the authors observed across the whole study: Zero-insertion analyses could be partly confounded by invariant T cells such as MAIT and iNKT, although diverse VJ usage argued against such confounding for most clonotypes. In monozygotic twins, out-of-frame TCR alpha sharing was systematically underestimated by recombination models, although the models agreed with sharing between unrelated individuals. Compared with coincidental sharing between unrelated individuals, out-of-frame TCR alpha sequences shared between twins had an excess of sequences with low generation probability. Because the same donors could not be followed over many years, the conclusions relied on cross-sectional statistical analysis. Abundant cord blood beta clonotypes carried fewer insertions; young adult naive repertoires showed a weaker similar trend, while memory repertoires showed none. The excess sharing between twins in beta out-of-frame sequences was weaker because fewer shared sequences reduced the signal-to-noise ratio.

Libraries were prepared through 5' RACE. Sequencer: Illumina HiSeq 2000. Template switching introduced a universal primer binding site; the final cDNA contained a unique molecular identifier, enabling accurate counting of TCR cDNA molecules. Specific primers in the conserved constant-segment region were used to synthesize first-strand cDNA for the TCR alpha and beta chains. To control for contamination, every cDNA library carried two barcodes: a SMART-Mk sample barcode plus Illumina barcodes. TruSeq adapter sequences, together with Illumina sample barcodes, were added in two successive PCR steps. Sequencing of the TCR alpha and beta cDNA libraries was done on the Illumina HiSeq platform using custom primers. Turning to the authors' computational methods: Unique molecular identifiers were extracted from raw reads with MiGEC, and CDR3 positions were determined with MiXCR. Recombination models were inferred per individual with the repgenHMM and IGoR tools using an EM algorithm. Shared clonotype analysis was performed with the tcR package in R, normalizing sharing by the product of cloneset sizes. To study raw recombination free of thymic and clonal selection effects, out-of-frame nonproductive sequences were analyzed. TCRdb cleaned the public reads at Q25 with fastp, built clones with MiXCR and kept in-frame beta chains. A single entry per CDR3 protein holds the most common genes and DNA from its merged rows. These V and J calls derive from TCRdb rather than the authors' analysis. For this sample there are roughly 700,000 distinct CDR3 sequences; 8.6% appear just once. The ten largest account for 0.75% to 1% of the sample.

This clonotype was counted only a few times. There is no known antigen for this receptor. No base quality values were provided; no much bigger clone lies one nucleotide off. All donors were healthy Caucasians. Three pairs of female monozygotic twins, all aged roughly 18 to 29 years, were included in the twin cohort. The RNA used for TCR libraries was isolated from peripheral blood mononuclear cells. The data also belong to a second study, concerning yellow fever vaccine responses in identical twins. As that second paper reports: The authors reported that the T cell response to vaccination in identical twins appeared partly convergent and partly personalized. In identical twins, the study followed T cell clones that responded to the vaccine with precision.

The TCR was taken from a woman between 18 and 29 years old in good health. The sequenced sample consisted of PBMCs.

The CDR3 has the sequence CSARDLSGLDYEQYF. The nucleotide sequence is given as TGCAGTGCTAGAGATTTGTCGGGACTAGACTACGAGCAGTACTTC. This chain joins TRBV20-1 to TRBJ2-7; 8 bases in the junction line up with TRBD2. CDR1 and CDR2, looked up from the germline V gene (reference sequence), are DFQATT and SNEGSKA. From the cysteine up to the phenylalanine, the CDR3 has a length of 15 residues. Only the CDR3 region is kept as DNA, spanning 45 bases read in frame from base 1. Germline trimming amounts to 0 bases on V and 3 bases on J, with 7 as the count of junction bases outside the gene matches.